This T cell receptor beta chain was sequenced for a study of T cells in Graves' hyperthyroidism and ophthalmopathy. At the level of the study: Prior to any treatment, at the point of initial diagnosis, peripheral blood was collected.

Study findings and constraints: Most clonotypes that expanded in the thyroid above 0.001 also showed up in blood.

CDR3 length equals 13 residues. In germline, CDR1 is MNHNS, CDR2 SASEGT. With V trimmed by 8 bases and J by 4 bases, 7 bases remained unmatched. Points on this clonotype: Its antigen is still unknown.

From RNA transcripts, TCR beta CDR3 regions were amplified. An initial round of RT-PCR targeting the TCR CDR3 relied on the HTBI primer set. Each CDR3 protein gets one entry after TCRdb re-called the multiplex PCR reads with MiXCR. The repertoire includes over 350,000 distinct CDR3 sequences, about 14% of them detected once, and 25% to 30% sits in the top ten. The clonotype comes from a man between 45 and 60 years old with Graves' ophthalmopathy. The chain combines TRBV6-1 with TRBJ1-2, with TRBD1 matching 7 bases. The sequenced sample was blood. CDR3 region: CASGRQGSYGYTF. CDR3 nucleotide sequence: TGTGCCAGCGGACGACAGGGCAGCTATGGCTACACCTTC.